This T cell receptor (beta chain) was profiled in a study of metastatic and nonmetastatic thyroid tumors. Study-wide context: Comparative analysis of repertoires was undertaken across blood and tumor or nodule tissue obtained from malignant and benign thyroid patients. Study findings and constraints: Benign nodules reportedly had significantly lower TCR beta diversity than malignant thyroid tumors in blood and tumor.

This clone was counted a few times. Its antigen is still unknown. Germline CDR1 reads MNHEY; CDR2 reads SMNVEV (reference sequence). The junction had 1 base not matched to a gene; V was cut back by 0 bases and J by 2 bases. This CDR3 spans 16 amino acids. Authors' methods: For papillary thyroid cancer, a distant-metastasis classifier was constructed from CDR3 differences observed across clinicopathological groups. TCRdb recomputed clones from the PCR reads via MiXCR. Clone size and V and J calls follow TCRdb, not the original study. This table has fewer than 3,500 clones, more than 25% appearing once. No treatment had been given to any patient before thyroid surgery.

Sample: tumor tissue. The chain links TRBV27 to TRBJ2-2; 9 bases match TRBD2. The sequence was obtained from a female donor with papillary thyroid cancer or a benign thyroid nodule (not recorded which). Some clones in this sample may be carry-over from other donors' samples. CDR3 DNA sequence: TGTGCCAGCAGTTTATCGGGACTAGCCAACACCGGGGAGCTGTTTTTT. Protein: CASSLSGLANTGELFF.